Only a few counts were recorded for the clone carrying this TCR beta chain. Its antigen is currently unknown. Per germline, CDR1 KGHDR and CDR2 SFDVKD. The length of the CDR3 is 16 residues. V lost 0 bases, J lost 3 bases, and 12 bases lay in between. This sample stems from a study of early T cells in non-severe SARS-CoV-2 infection. Separate cDNA molecules each had unique molecular identifiers attached to them. TCRdb called the 5' RACE reads again in MiXCR, with one record for every CDR3 protein. The data contain 65,000 to 95,000 distinct CDR3 sequences, around 9.9% of them singletons. Study conclusions and caveats: Matching with VDJdb favored anti-spike CD8 responses (missing private and CD4 specificities).

This chain joins TRBV24-1 and TRBJ2-3; a weak D match, TRBD1 (5 bases). The receptor's source is an adult who was a healthcare worker with PCR-confirmed SARS-CoV-2 infection or an uninfected control (not recorded which). The sequenced sample consisted of whole blood. CDR3 sequence: CATSDLKGFGTDTQYF. The CDR3 DNA reads TGTGCCACCAGTGATTTGAAGGGGTTCGGGACAGATACGCAGTATTTT.